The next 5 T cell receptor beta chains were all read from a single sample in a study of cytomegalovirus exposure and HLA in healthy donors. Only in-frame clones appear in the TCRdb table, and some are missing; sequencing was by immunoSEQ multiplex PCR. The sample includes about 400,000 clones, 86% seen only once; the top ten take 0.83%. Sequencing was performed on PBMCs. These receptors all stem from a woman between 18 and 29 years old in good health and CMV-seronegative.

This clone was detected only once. In nucleotides, the CDR3 is TGTGCCATCAGCCCAGCGCCCGGGACAGGCATCTATGGCTACACCTTC. It specifies CAISPAPGTGIYGYTF. The V gene is TRBV10-3, the J gene TRBJ1-2; 8 nucleotides line up with TRBD1. From germline, CDR1 is ENHRY and CDR2 SYGVKD. This CDR3 has 16 residues. V gave up 6 bases and J gave up 4 bases; unmatched junction bases: 13.

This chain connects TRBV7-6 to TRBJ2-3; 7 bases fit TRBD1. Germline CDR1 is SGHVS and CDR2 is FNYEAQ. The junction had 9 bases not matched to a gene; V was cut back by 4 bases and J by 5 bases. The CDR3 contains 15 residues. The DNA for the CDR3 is TGTGCCAGCAGCTCTCGACAGGGAGTACGAGATACGCAGTATTTT. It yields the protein CASSSRQGVRDTQYF.

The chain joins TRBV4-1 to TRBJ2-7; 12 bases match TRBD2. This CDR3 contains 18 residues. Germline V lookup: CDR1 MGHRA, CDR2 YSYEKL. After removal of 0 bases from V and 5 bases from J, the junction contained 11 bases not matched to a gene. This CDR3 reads CASSQDGALAGGPDEQYF. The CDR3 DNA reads TGCGCCAGCAGCCAAGATGGTGCCCTAGCGGGAGGGCCAGACGAGCAGTACTTC.

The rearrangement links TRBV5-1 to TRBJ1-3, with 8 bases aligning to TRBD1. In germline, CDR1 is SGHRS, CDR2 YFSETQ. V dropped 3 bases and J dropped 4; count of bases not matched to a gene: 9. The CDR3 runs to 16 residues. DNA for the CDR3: TGCGCCAGCAGCTCCACGGACAGGGCATTCGGAAACACCATATATTTT. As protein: CASSSTDRAFGNTIYF.

The CDR3 reads CASRDPGSEQFF. CDR3 nucleotide sequence: TGTGCCAGCAGGGATCCGGGGTCTGAGCAGTTCTTC. The chain has TRBV27 and TRBJ2-1; the D gene is possibly TRBD2 (5 bases). Germline-derived CDR1 and CDR2 are MNHEY and SMNVEV (reference sequence). V lost 6 bases, J lost 9 bases, and 12 bases lay in between. The length of the CDR3 is 12 residues.